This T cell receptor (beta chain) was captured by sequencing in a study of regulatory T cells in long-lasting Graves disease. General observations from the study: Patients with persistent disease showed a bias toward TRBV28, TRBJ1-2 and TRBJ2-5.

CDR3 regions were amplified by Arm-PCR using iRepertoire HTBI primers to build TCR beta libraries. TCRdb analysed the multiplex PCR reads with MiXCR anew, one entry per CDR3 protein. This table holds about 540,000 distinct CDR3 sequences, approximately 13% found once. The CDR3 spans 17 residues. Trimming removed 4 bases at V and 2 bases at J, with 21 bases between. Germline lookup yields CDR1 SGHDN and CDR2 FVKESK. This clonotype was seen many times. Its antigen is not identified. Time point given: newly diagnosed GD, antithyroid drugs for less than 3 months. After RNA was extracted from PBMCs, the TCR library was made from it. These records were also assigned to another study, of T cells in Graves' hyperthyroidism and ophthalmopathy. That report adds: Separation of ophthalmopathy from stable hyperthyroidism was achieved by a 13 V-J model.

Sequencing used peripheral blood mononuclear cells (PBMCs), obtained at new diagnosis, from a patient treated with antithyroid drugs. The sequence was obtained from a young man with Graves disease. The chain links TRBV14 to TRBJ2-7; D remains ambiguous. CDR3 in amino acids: CASSPLGQGLKPYEQYF. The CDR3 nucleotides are TGTGCCAGCAGCCCCCTAGGGCAAGGGCTAAAGCCCTACGAGCAGTACTTC.